Sequencing of this T cell receptor (beta chain) was carried out in a study of T-cell reconstitution after alpha-beta-depleted transplantation in children. This clonotype was detected ten times or more. TCRbeta library preparation incorporated unique molecular identifiers. One entry per CDR3 protein, called by TCRdb with MiXCR from the PCR reads. The sample yields about 610,000 distinct CDR3 sequences, about 10% seen once. CDR3 length equals 20 residues. V gave up 0 bases and J gave up 0 bases; unmatched junction bases: 14. Germline V lookup: CDR1 LGHNT, CDR2 FRNRAP. The material was PBMCs from the stem cell graft donor, obtained from the stem cell graft. The chain links TRBV12-5 to TRBJ1-3, with TRBD1 identical over 7 bases. The receptor comes from a human donor who donated a stem cell graft to a child with acute myeloid leukemia. CDR3 nucleotide sequence: TGTGCTAGTGGTTTGGTACGAGAGCGCCGACAGGGAACCTCTGGAAACACCATATATTTT. Translating it yields CASGLVRERRQGTSGNTIYF.